The TCR beta chain described here comes from a study of beta chain features in type 1 diabetes (dated by TCRdb to 2017 to 2018). Concerning the study at large: No differences in mean age, gender distribution, total cell number or subset yield were found between patients and healthy donors. Across all samples, 107,917,701 sorted cells were examined, and cell number per subset correlated strongly with RNA yield. In the study, recently diagnosed type 1 diabetes patients and matched healthy donors were compared on the TCRB repertoires of their sorted circulating CD4+ T cell subsets. Whereas all 30 or so donors provided naive and central memory subsets, regulatory and stem cell-like memory subsets were isolated from just 8 patients and roughly 8 healthy donors.

The germline V gene (reference sequence) specifies SGHNT as CDR1 and YYREEE as CDR2. V lost 0 bases and J lost 5 bases; the stretch between them is 5 bases long. Counted from cysteine to phenylalanine, this CDR3 has 12 amino acids. Just the 36-base CDR3 DNA is kept, in frame starting at base 1. The full study reports these points: Type 1 diabetes patients showed a moderate but significant shortening of TCRB CDR3 length in all four CD4+ subsets. Naive, central memory and regulatory TCRB repertoires appeared to be more alike among patients than among healthy donors. Because cDNA was sequenced instead of genomic DNA, activated cells with high expression could be over-represented, although the groups did not differ in activation or CD3 levels. HLA sub-analyses involved small numbers of individuals, so any influence of HLA type on TCRB rearrangement remained unresolved. PCR might favor shorter templates, but patient and control samples were amplified and corrected together, so any skew would affect both groups equally. At VDJ recombination sites, type 1 diabetes patients had fewer insertions and more deleted nucleotides, which implies abnormalities in thymic rearrangement.

A single peripheral blood draw of about 120 mL on average was collected from each donor into heparinised tubes. Using a panel that included CD45RO, CCR7, CD25, CD127, CD95 and CD27, naive, central memory, regulatory and stem cell-like memory CD4+ T cells were sorted on a BD FACSAria II. All sorted populations exceeded 95% purity. PBMCs were separated immediately by Lymphoprep density gradient centrifugation and were stained directly, without being cultured. So that batch effects would be minimized, each experiment stained and sorted samples in pairs, pairing one healthy donor with one patient. All of the isolated RNA was reverse transcribed with the High Capacity cDNA Reverse Transcription Kit, so expressed TCRB transcripts were sequenced. Deep immunoSEQ sequencing was applied to naive, central memory and regulatory T cell samples, giving an average of roughly 3.5 million total reads per sample. Sorted cells were lysed in RLT buffer, and RNA was extracted using DNase-treated RNeasy Micro or Mini kits according to cell number. To prevent cross-contamination, every cell subset was processed on its own, while patient and healthy donor samples were processed together. The immunoSEQ multiplex PCR was used to amplify TCRB sequences from cDNA, generating 87-bp fragments that spanned the CDR3 region. Sequencing of the amplicons was performed on the Illumina HiSeq platform. The study's processing was this. PCR bias was computationally corrected using synthetic template baselines, reads within Hamming distance 2 were collapsed, and singletons that could not be merged were discarded. Reads were aligned against IMGT to assign V, D and J genes, CDR3 length and insertions or deletions at six rearrangement sites. Within each subset, clonotype counts were normalized to the number of sorted cells before true diversity and Gini coefficients were calculated with the tcR R package. Repertoire sharing was quantified using the overlap coefficient calculated on TCRB nucleotide sequences. Out-of-frame TCRB sequences from naive cells were analyzed to stand in for the pre-selection repertoire. The source is immuneACCESS, and TCRdb retained only in-frame sequences with V and J called. Part of the clones is not carried over; for the studies checked, unresolved V genes explain less than half of this, and the remainder is unexplained. The V and J calls and clone size are taken from that table; D and trimming were inferred from the DNA. This sample holds around 690,000 clones; 9.5% to 15% were observed only once. Approximately 0.11% of the sample goes to the ten largest clones.

Note on this clone: Its antigen has not been determined. Base qualities are not recorded, but no much larger clone differs from it by a single base.

Here the chain combines TRBV5-4 and TRBJ1-2; no D segment can be confidently identified. Sequencing input: naive CD4+ T cells from blood. In the paper's terms, the cell subset or site label means: true naive CD4+ T cells. The source is a man aged 30 to 39 with type 1 diabetes. The CDR3: CASSLEGYGYTF. The DNA is TGTGCCAGCAGCTTGGAAGGGTATGGCTACACCTTC.